These 18 T cell receptor beta chains came from one sample sequenced in a study of CD8+ T cells in alopecia areata. RNA extraction and reverse transcription yielded cDNA as sequencing template. Profiling relied on immunoSEQ multiplex PCR, and the TCRdb table lists in-frame clones only, not all of them. This table holds over 150,000 clones, about 61% found once. The source material was CD8+ T cells sorted from blood. The receptors were sampled from a human donor in good health.

The chain couples TRBV5-6 to TRBJ2-5; possible D gene TRBD1, 6 bases. V was clipped by 6 bases and J by 2 bases, with 17 bases between them. This CDR3 is 15 amino acids long. Germline CDR1 SGHDT, CDR2 YYEEEE. Here the CDR3 reads CASTTRQGPQETQYF. In nucleotides, the CDR3 is TGTGCCAGCACCACGCGGCAGGGGCCACAAGAGACCCAGTACTTC.

V and J are TRBV27 and TRBJ1-2, with D possibly TRBD1 on 6 matching bases. V lost 5 bases and J 6 bases, leaving 16 bases between the germline ends. Per the germline V gene, CDR1 is MNHEY and CDR2 is SMNVEV (reference sequence). This CDR3 has 14 residues. The CDR3 DNA sequence: TGTGCCAGCAGTCTCCGGTGGGGGGCGGATGGCTACACCTTC. Its translation: CASSLRWGADGYTF.

This clone turned up a few times. The J gene is TRBJ2-5, the V gene TRBV7-9; D remains ambiguous. Trimming removed 4 bases at V and 0 bases at J, with 15 bases between. Germline V gives CDR1 SEHNR, CDR2 FQNEAQ (reference sequence). The CDR3 loop spans 16 amino acids. The CDR3 DNA reads TGTGCCAGCAGCTCAAACCGGGCCTCCTACCAAGAGACCCAGTACTTC. It translates to CASSSNRASYQETQYF.

The chain has TRBV30 and TRBJ1-5, with 10 bases lining up with TRBD1. The CDR3 runs 14 residues. Germline V CDR1 and CDR2: GTSNPN, SVGIG (reference sequence). Germline trimming cut 5 bases from V and 4 bases from J; bases unmatched to any gene: 5. CDR3 nucleotide sequence: TGTGCCTGGGAGGAGGACAGGGGGAATCAGCCCCAGCATTTT. Its translation: CAWEEDRGNQPQHF.

The J gene is TRBJ2-3, the V gene TRBV11-3; D could derive from TRBD1 or TRBD2 (5 bases each). CDR3 size: 12 residues. CDR1 and CDR2 from the germline V gene are SGHNT and YENEEA. Trimming stripped 5 bases from V and 5 bases from J, with 8 bases between. The CDR3 reads CASSRGEDTQYF. The CDR3 nucleotides are TGTGCCAGCAGCAGAGGGGAAGATACGCAGTATTTT.

This clone turned up a few times. The chain recombines TRBV6-5 with TRBJ2-3, with 8 nucleotides matching TRBD2. This CDR3 spans 14 amino acids. Germline V gives CDR1 MNHEY, CDR2 SVGAGI. The V gene end was trimmed by 5 bases and the J gene end by 8 bases; junction bases not matched to a gene: 9. CDR3 protein: CASSPRGASGTQYF. The CDR3 DNA follows: TGTGCCAGCAGTCCGCGGGGGGCCTCCGGTACGCAGTATTTT.

The V call is TRBV30, the J call TRBJ1-1; perhaps TRBD1 as D (5 bases). Germline loops: CDR1 GTSNPN, CDR2 SVGIG (reference sequence). V lost 2 bases and J lost 3, with 13 bases in between. The CDR3 is made up of 14 amino acids. For the CDR3, the DNA is TGTGCCTGGAGTCACCCCAAGGGGTACACTGAAGCTTTCTTT. This codes for CAWSHPKGYTEAFF.

This clone was detected a few times. The genes are TRBV5-1 and TRBJ1-1, with D maybe TRBD1 (6 bases). V dropped 4 bases and J dropped 3 bases, with 16 bases sitting between them. The V gene's germline CDR1 is SGHRS and CDR2 YFSETQ. This CDR3 contains 15 residues. This CDR3 reads CASSRPGELDTEAFF. DNA of the CDR3: TGCGCCAGCAGCCGCCCAGGGGAGTTGGACACTGAAGCTTTCTTT.

The genes are TRBV2 and TRBJ2-4, with D uncertain. The CDR3 sequence is 14 residues long. Germline V CDR1 and CDR2: SNHLY, FYNNEI. Trimming removed 6 bases at V and 1 base at J, with 10 bases between. The CDR3: CASRARGAKNIQYF. The CDR3 region has the DNA TGTGCCAGCAGGGCCAGAGGTGCCAAAAACATTCAGTACTTC.

The chain employs TRBV6-5 and TRBJ1-3, with D unresolved. CDR1 is MNHEY and CDR2 is SVGAGI in the germline V gene. The length of the CDR3 is 15 residues. The V and J ends lost 0 bases and 4 bases respectively, with 10 bases between them. DNA of the CDR3: TGTGCCAGCAGTTACTCGAAAGGGCTCGGAAACACCATATATTTT. Translated: CASSYSKGLGNTIYF.

The rearrangement joins TRBV5-6 to TRBJ2-7; D might be TRBD1 or TRBD2, each matching 5 bases. CDR3 length equals 13 residues. Trimming pared 4 bases from V and 0 bases from J, leaving 8 bases between. Germline V gene data show CDR1 as SGHDT and CDR2 as YYEEEE. This CDR3 reads CASSDGGSYEQYF. The CDR3 nucleotides read TGTGCCAGCAGCGATGGGGGCTCCTACGAGCAGTACTTC. The full variable domain, rest sourced from reference TRBV5-6 and TRBJ2-7, is DAGVTQSPTHLIKTRGQQVTLRCSPKSGHDTVSWYQQALGQGPQFIFQYYEEEERQRGNFPDRFSGHQFPNYSSELNVNALLLGDSALYLCASSDGGSYEQYFGPGTRLTVT.

The chain uses TRBV29-1 and TRBJ1-2, with D possibly matching TRBD1 (6 bases). The CDR3 runs to 11 residues. Germline V gives CDR1 SQVTM, CDR2 ANQGSEA. Trimming removed 6 bases from V and 3 bases from J, with 8 bases in between. CDR3 sequence (DNA): TGCAGCGTACAGGGTTACTATGGCTACACCTTC. Protein: CSVQGYYGYTF.

The CDR3 DNA sequence: TGTGCCAGCAGTGATTGGGCGTCTGGCTACACCTTC. Translating gives CASSDWASGYTF. V gene TRBV25-1 combines with J gene TRBJ1-2, with D uncertain. The CDR3 runs to 12 residues. V lost 3 bases to trimming and J lost 7 bases, with 9 bases between them. The germline gives CDR1 MGHDK, CDR2 SYGVNS.

The chain links TRBV30 to TRBJ2-7; TRBD2 is a possible D gene (5 bases). V was cut by 4 bases and J by 3 bases, with 10 bases left in between. The CDR3 has 12 amino acids. CDR1 is GTSNPN and CDR2 is SVGIG in the germline V gene (reference sequence). This CDR3 is CAWINAGYEQYF. In DNA, the CDR3 is TGTGCCTGGATCAACGCGGGCTACGAGCAGTACTTC. The variable domain in full, completed from reference TRBV30 and TRBJ2-7, reads SQTIHQWPATLVQPVGSPLSLECTVEGTSNPNLYWYRQAAGRGLQLLFYSVGIGQISSEVPQNLSASRPQDRQFILSSKKLLLSDSGFYLCAWINAGYEQYFGPGTRLTVT.

This rearrangement joins TRBV29-1 to TRBJ1-2, with D uncertain. The CDR3 is made up of 14 amino acids. Germline assignment: CDR1 SQVTM and CDR2 ANQGSEA. The V and J ends lost 2 bases and 5 bases respectively, with 15 bases between them. CDR3 sequence (DNA): TGCAGCGTTGAACCCACCGGGCAGCTGTATGGCTACACCTTC. Amino acids: CSVEPTGQLYGYTF. The whole variable domain, filled in from reference TRBV29-1 and TRBJ1-2, reads SAVISQKPSRDICQRGTSLTIQCQVDSQVTMMFWYRQQPGQSLTLIATANQGSEATYESGFVIDKFPISRPNLTFSTLTVSNMSPEDSSIYLCSVEPTGQLYGYTFGSGTRLTVV.

A word on this clone: This specimen includes other DNA sequences encoding the same CDR3. Written as DNA, the CDR3 is TGCGCCAGCAGCTTGGGGTCGAACACTGAAGCTTTCTTT. Protein sequence: CASSLGSNTEAFF. This chain links TRBV5-1 with TRBJ1-1; D not certain. Germline assignment: CDR1 SGHRS and CDR2 YFSETQ. V dropped 0 bases and J dropped 1 base, with 4 bases sitting between them. This CDR3 region has 13 residues.

This clone has more than one count but fewer than ten. The CDR3: CASSQEQDLLGTEAFF. DNA for the CDR3: TGTGCCAGCAGCCAAGAACAGGACTTGTTAGGCACTGAAGCTTTCTTT. The V gene is TRBV4-2, the J gene TRBJ1-1, with D tentatively TRBD1 (5 bases). Germline V gene sequence: CDR1 LGHNA, CDR2 YNFKEQ. Between the trimmed V and J ends, which lost 0 bases and 4 bases, there was a span of 15 bases. This CDR3 is built from 16 residues.

This clone was picked up one time. J is TRBJ1-1 and V is TRBV4-1; D unresolved. V lost 2 bases, J lost 1 base, and 14 bases lay in between. CDR3 size: 16 residues. From germline, CDR1 is MGHRA and CDR2 YSYEKL. CDR3 nucleotides: TGCGCCAGCAGCCAACTTAACATCCCAGCGAACACTGAAGCTTTCTTT. Translated, it gives CASSQLNIPANTEAFF.